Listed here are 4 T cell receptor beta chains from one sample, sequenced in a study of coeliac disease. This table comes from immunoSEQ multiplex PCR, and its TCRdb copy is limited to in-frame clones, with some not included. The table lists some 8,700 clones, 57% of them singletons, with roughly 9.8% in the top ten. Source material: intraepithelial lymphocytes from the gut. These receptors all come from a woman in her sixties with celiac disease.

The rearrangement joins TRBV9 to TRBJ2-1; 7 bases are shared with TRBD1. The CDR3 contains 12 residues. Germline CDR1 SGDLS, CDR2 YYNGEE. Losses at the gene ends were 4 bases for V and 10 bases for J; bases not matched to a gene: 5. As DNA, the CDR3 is TGTGCCAGCAGCAGCGACAGGGCGGAGCAGTTCTTC. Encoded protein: CASSSDRAEQFF.

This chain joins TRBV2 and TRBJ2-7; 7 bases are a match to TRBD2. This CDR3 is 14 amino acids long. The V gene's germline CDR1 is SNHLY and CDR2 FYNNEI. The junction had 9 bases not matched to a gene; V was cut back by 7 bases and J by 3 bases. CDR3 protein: CASNPPSGYYEQYF. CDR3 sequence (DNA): TGTGCCAGCAACCCCCCTAGCGGATACTACGAGCAGTACTTC.

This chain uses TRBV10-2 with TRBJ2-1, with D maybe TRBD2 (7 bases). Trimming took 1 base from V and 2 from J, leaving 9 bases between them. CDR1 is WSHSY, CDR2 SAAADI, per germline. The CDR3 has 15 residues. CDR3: CASSELGGPYNEQFF. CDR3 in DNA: TGCGCCAGCAGTGAGTTGGGGGGGCCCTACAATGAGCAGTTCTTC.

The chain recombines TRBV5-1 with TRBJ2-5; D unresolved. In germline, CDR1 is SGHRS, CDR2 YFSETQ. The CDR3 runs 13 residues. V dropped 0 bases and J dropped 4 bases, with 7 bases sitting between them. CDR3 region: CASSLADGETQYF. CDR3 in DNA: TGCGCCAGCAGCTTGGCAGATGGAGAGACCCAGTACTTC.